This TCR beta chain comes out of a study of CD8+ T cells in alopecia areata. TCR sequencing used cDNA made by reverse transcription of extracted RNA. Measured with immunoSEQ multiplex PCR; TCRdb has only the in-frame clones, and not every one. The sample yields 95,000 to 150,000 clones, around 60% seen once. Indicated treatment: oral pan-JAK inhibitor, 5-10 mg twice daily. Sorting of CD4+ and CD8+ T cells was performed on PBMCs. This CDR3 spans 15 amino acids. V was clipped by 2 bases and J by 7 bases, with 13 bases between them. Germline CDR1 is SGDLS and CDR2 is YYNGEE. The chain couples TRBV9 to TRBJ1-6; a possible D gene is TRBD1 (6 bases). The TCR was taken from a human donor with alopecia areata. The material sequenced was CD4+ T cells sorted from blood, taken at week 4, from a patient treated with tofacitinib. The CDR3 DNA sequence: TGTGCCAGCAGCGTTTCAGGACAGACGAATTCACCCCTCCACTTT. Encoded protein: CASSVSGQTNSPLHF.